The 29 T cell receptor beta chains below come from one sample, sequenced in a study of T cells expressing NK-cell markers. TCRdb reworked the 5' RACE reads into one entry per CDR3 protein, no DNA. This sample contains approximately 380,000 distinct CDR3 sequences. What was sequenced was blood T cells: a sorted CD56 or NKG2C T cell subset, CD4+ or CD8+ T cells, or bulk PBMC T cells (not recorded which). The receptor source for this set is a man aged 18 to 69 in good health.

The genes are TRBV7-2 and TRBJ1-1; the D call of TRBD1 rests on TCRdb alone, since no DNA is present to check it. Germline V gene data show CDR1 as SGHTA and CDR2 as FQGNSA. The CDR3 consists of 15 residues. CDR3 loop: CASSFTLTGNTEAFF.

CDR3 sequence: CASSRTAQGNTIYF. The chain is built from TRBV28 and TRBJ1-3; TCRdb proposes TRBD1, but this gene call is untestable without DNA. This CDR3 spans 14 amino acids. CDR1 MDHEN and CDR2 SYDVKM come from the germline V gene.

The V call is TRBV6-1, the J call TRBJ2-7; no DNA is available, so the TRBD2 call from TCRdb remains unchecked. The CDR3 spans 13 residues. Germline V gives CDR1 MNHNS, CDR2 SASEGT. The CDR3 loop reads CASSEWEAGEQYF.

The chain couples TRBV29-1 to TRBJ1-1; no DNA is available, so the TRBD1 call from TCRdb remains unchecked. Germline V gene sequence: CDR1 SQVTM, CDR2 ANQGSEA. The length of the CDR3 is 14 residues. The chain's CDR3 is CSVKPGQRATEAFF.

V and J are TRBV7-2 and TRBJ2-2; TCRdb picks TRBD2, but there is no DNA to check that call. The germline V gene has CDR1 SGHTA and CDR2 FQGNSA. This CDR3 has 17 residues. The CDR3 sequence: CASTFRGGPENTGELFF.

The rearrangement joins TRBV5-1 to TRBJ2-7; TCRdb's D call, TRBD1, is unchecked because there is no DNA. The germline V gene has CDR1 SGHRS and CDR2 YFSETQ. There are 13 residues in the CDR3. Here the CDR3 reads CASTIYGGREQYF.

CDR3 region: CASSSLTGALEQYF. This rearrangement joins TRBV5-1 to TRBJ2-7; checking the TCRdb D call of TRBD1 is not possible without DNA. Germline V gene sequence: CDR1 SGHRS, CDR2 YFSETQ. This CDR3 region has 14 residues.

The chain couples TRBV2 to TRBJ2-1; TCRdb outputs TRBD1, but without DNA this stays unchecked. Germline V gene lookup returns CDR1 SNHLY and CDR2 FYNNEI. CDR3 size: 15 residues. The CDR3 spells CASSETRGQDNEQFF.

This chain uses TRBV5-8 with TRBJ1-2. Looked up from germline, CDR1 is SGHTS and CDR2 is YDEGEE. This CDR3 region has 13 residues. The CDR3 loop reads CASSLTASLGYTF.

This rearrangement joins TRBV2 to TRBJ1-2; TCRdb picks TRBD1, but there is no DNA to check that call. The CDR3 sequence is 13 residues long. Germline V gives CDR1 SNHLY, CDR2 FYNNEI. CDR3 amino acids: CASSDRAVYGYTF.

This chain's CDR3 is CASSAGVGTEAFF. The genes are TRBV12-3 or TRBV12-4 and TRBJ1-1; TCRdb reports TRBD1, a call that lacks DNA to check it against. The CDR3 contains 13 residues.

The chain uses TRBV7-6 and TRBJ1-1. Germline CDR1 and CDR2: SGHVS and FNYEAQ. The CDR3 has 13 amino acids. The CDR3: CASSLFSNTEAFF.

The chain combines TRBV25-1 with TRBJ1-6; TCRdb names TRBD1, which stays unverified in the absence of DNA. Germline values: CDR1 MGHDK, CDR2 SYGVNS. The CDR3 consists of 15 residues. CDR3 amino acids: CASSESATGDSPLHF.

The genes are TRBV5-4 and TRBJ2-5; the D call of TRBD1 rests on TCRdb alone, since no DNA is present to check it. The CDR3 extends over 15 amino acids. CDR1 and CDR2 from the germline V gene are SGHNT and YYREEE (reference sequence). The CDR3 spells CASSLKKQGIETQYF.

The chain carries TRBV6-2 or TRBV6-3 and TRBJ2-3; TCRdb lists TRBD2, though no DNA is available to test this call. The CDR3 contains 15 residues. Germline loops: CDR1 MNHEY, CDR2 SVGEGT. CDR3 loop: CASSEERIGTDTQYF.

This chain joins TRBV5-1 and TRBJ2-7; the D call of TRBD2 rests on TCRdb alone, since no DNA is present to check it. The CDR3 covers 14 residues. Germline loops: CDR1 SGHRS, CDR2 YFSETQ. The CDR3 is CASRDSDSTYEQYF.

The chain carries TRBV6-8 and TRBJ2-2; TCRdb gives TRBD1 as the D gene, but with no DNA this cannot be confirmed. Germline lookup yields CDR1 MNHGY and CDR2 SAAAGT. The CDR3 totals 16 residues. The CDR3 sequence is CASSYSDRRNTGELFF.

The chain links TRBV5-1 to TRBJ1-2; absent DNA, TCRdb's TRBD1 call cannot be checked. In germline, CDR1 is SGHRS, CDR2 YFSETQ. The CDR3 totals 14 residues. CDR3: CASSPTGPNYGYTF.

The CDR3 reads CASSRIRGQEQYF. This chain connects TRBV3-1 to TRBJ2-7; TCRdb picks TRBD1, but there is no DNA to check that call. The germline gives CDR1 LGHDT, CDR2 YNNKEL (reference sequence). The CDR3 extends over 13 amino acids.

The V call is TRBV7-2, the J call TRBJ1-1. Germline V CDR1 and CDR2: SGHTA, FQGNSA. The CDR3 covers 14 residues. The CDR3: CASSLAAERTEAFF.

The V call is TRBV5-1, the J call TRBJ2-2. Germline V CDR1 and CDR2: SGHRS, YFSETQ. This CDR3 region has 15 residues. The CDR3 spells CASSLGAVNTGELFF.

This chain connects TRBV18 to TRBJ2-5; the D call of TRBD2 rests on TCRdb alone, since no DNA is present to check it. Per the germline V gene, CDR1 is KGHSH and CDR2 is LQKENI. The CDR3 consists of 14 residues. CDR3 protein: CASSPPGLAISQYF.

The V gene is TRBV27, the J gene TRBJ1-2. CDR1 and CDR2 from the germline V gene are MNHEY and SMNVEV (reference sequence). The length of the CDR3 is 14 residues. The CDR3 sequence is CASSLARSNYGYTF.

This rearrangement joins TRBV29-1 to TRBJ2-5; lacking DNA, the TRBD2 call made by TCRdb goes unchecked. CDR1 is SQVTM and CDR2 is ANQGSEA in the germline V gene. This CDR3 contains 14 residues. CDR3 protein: CSVALGRKQETQYF.

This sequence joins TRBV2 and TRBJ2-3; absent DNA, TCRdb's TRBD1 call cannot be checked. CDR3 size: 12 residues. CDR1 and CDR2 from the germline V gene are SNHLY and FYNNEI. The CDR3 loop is CASSPDRVTQYF.

CDR3 sequence reads: CASSRTGWRETQYF. The chain employs TRBV6-1 and TRBJ2-5; TCRdb outputs TRBD1, but without DNA this stays unchecked. The germline gives CDR1 MNHNS, CDR2 SASEGT. The CDR3 sequence is 14 residues long.

Here the CDR3 reads CASSQVFWTEYNSPLHF. This sequence joins TRBV4-2 and TRBJ1-6; TCRdb reports TRBD1, a call that lacks DNA to check it against. The CDR3 loop spans 17 amino acids. The germline V gene has CDR1 LGHNA and CDR2 YNFKEQ.

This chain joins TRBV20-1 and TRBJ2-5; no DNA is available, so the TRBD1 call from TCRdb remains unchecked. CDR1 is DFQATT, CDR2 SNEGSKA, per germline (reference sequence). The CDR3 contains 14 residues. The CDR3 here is CSARDPRGSETQYF.

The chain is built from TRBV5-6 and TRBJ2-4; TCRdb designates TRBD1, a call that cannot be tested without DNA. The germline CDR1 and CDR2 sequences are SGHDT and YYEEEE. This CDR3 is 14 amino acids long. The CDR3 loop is CASSFTGLKNIQYF.